This T cell receptor (beta chain) was retrieved from a study of cytomegalovirus exposure and HLA in healthy donors (dated by TCRdb to about 2017). For context, the study as a whole: According to a later analysis, one platform produced both the roughly 130 validation repertoires and the 550 to 800 repertoires of the first cohort. The aim of the study was to test whether cataloging public T cell receptors could identify signatures of past pathogen exposure. Along with the roughly 670-subject first cohort, a separate validation cohort of some 130 different subjects was used. To predict cytomegalovirus infection status, the study brought together high-throughput TCR immunosequencing, statistical association of individual TCRs with disease status, and machine learning.

Trimming removed 3 bases from V and 8 bases from J, leaving 8 bases between the germline ends. From its cysteine to its phenylalanine, the CDR3 spans 11 amino acids. Kept here is only the CDR3 DNA, which spans 33 bases and is read in frame from base 1. From a lookup of the germline V gene (reference sequence), CDR1 and CDR2 are DFQATT and SNEGSKA. On the study overall, not on this receptor specifically: The authors suggested that the approach could potentially be extended to other disease states and immunological phenotypes. Of the cluster scores, around 95% were above 0 in a later analysis, which found that TCRs clustered in the first cohort also tended to co-occur in the 120 validation repertoires. The study gave a list of some 150 TCR beta chains associated with cytomegalovirus. In vitro tests confirmed that three of the cytomegalovirus-associated TCR beta chains recognize cytomegalovirus antigens. All 130 or so repertoires were used to score co-occurrence in the validation cohort in a later analysis, because that analysis had no HLA typing for the cohort. Most TCR sequences were seen in very few donors, while some public TCRs were found in many individuals. In both the original and validation cohorts, the classifier was reported to diagnose cytomegalovirus status with high specificity and sensitivity.

Library construction relied on the immunoSEQ multiplex PCR assay. Per the original workflow: A statistical classification framework was built to diagnose cytomegalovirus status from the catalog of TCR beta chain sequences. TCRdb limited this immuneACCESS table to in-frame rearrangements with V and J called. A share of clones is missing; checked studies link under half to unresolved V genes, and the rest is unexplained. V and J calls and clone size are copied from that table; D and trimming were computed from the DNA. The sample has about 73,000 clones on record, approximately 95% of them singletons. Around 3.2% of the sample goes to the ten largest clones. Donors formed part of the validation cohort, which comprised 95 to 150 subjects and was distinct from the first cohort of 550 to 850 subjects. Points on this clone: It lacks a known antigen. Qualities for individual bases were not recorded, and no much larger clone is one base off.

Sequencing was performed on PBMCs. The receptor was isolated from a man between 18 and 35 years old in good health and CMV-seronegative. Recombination linked TRBV20-1 to TRBJ2-1; no confident D gene assignment can be made. The nucleotide sequence is given as TGCAGTGCTAGTCGCGGCGATGAGCAGTTCTTC. The translation is CSASRGDEQFF.